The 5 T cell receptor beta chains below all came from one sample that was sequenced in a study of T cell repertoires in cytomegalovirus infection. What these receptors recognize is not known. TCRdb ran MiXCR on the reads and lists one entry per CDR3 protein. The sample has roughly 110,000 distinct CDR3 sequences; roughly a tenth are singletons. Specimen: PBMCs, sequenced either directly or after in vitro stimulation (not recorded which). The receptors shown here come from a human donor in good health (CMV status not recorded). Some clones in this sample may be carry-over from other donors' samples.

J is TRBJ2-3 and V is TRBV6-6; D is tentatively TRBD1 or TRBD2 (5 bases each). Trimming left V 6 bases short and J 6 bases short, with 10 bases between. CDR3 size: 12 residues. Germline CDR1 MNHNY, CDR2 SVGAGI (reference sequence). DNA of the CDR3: TGTGCCAGCAGAGACTACAGGGATACGCAGTATTTT. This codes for CASRDYRDTQYF.

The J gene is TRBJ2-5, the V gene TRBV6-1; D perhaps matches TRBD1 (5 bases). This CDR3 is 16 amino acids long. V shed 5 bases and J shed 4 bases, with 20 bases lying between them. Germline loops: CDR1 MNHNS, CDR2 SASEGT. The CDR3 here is CASSWGLGLRPETQYF. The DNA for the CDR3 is TGTGCCAGCAGTTGGGGTTTGGGGCTCCGTCCAGAGACCCAGTACTTC.

This CDR3 reads CASSLVEGGTEAFF. The CDR3 bases are TGTGCCAGCAGCTTGGTTGAAGGGGGCACTGAAGCTTTCTTT. The chain employs TRBV5-4 and TRBJ1-1; possibly TRBD1 for D (6 bases). The CDR3 sequence is 14 residues long. V shed 0 bases and J shed 4 bases, with 10 bases lying between them. CDR1 is SGHNT, CDR2 YYREEE, per germline (reference sequence).

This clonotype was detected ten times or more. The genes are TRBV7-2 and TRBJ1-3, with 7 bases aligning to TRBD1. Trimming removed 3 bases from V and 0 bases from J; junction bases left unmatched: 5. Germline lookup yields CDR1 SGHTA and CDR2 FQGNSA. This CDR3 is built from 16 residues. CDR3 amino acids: CASSFEAGGSGNTIYF. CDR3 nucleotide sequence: TGTGCCAGCAGCTTCGAGGCAGGGGGCTCTGGAAACACCATATATTTT.

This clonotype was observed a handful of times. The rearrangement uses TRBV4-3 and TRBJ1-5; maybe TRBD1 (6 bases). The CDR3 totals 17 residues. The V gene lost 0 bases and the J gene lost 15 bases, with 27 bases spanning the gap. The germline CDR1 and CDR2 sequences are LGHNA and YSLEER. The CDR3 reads CASSQDVQDRSLRVLHF. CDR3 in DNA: TGCGCCAGCAGCCAAGATGTTCAGGACAGAAGCTTAAGGGTGTTGCATTTT.